This T cell receptor (beta chain) was obtained from a study of blood T cell repertoires in COVID-19. Across the study: Sources were T cells, B-cell-depleted T cells, or PBMCs; the material itself was cDNA or gDNA.

Original methodology: Researchers report that nucleated cell counts were estimated from reference gene primer amplification. Measured with immunoSEQ multiplex PCR; TCRdb has only the in-frame clones, and not every one. The V and J calls and clone size were taken over from that table, and D and trimming were inferred from the DNA. The sample consists of 250,000 or so clones, over 80% of them appearing once. Clinical history reported by participants formed the basis on which cohorts were assigned. V lost 7 bases, J lost 2 bases, and 18 bases lay in between. Germline CDR1 MNHEY, CDR2 SVGAGI. CDR3 length equals 15 residues.

Sequencing used PBMCs or T cells enriched from blood (not recorded which). V usage is TRBV6-5 and J usage is TRBJ2-7, with D perhaps TRBD1 (6 bases). The receptor was derived from a woman aged 25-40 years with acute COVID-19. CDR3 DNA sequence: TGTGCCAGCACGGGCCCTCGGGACACAGCCTACGAGCAGTACTTC. Translated: CASTGPRDTAYEQYF.